This T cell receptor beta chain stems from a study of beta chain features in type 1 diabetes. The study, taken as a whole, reports: The study left unresolved whether HLA type influences TCRB rearrangement. In the patient group, naive, central memory and Treg TCRB repertoires seemed more alike than in the healthy donor group.

A heparinised blood draw that averaged about 100 mL was obtained once from each donor. The entirety of the isolated RNA underwent reverse transcription, so expressed TCRB transcripts were sequenced. Libraries were prepared by immunoSEQ multiplex PCR; TCRdb keeps only in-frame clonotypes and omits some of them. Of around 400,000 clones listed, around 12% were seen once; the top ten hold around 0.015%. The V gene lost 7 bases and the J gene lost 5 bases, with 12 bases spanning the gap. The germline V gene encodes CDR1 SQVTM and CDR2 ANQGSEA. CDR3 length equals 11 residues. A few counts support this clone. The antigen remains unidentified.

The source is a man between 18 and 29 years old in good health. V is TRBV29-1 and J is TRBJ2-7, with D unclear. What was sequenced was naive CD4+ T cells from blood. CDR3 residues: CSARRSNEQYF. The CDR3 DNA reads as TGCAGCGCACGTCGAAGCAACGAGCAGTACTTC.